This TCR beta chain was documented in a study of metastatic and nonmetastatic thyroid tumors. On the study more broadly: Repertoire comparisons spanned blood and tumor or nodule tissue from malignant and benign thyroid patients.

Source study methods: Clinicopathological groups of papillary thyroid cancer showed CDR3 differences that were used to build a distant-metastasis classifier. Using MiXCR, TCRdb re-called clones from the PCR reads. TCRdb, not the authors, supplied the V and J calls. Here the sample spans over 35,000 clones, around 16% being singletons. This clone has just a few counts. Its antigen is unidentified. Patients underwent thyroid surgery, and none had received any treatment before it. Study-wide points: Versus benign nodules, malignant thyroid tumors reportedly had significantly higher TCR beta diversity, in blood and tumor.

The CDR3 covers 15 residues. The V gene lost 6 bases and the J gene lost 0 bases, with 15 bases spanning the gap. Per germline, CDR1 MDHEN and CDR2 SYDVKM. The sample comprised tumor tissue. This receptor was obtained from a female donor with papillary thyroid cancer or a benign thyroid nodule (not recorded which). Some clones in this sample may be carry-over from other donors' samples. V usage is TRBV28 and J usage is TRBJ2-7; D gene uncertain. This CDR3 is CASRRTAYDSYEQYF. CDR3 nucleotide sequence: TGTGCCAGCAGACGGACGGCCTACGACTCCTACGAGCAGTACTTC.